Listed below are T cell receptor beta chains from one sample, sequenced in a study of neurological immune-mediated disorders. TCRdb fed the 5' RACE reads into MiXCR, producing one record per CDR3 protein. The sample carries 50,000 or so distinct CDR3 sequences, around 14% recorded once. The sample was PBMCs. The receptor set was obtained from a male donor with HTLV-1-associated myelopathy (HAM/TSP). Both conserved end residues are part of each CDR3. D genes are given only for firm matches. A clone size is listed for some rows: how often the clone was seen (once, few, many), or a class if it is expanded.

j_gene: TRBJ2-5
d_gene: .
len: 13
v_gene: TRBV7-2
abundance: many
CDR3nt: TGTGCCAGCAGCAAGGGGGTACAAGAGACCCAGTACTTC
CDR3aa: CASSKGVQETQYF

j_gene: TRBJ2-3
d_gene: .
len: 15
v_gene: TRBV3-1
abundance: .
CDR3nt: TGTGCCAGCAGCCACTTAGCGAACCCCACAGATACGCAGTATTTT
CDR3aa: CASSHLANPTDTQYF

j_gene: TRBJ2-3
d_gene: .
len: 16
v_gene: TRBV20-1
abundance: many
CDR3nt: TGCAGTGCTAGACCACTTGGAGGGCCTAGCACAGATACGCAGTATTTT
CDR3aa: CSARPLGGPSTDTQYF

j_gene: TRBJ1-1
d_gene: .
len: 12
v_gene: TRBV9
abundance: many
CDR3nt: TGTGCCAGCAGCGTAGCTGAGGGGGGAGCTTTCTTT
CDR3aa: CASSVAEGGAFF

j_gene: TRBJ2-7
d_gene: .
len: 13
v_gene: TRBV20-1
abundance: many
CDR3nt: TGCAGTGCTAGAGAGGAGAATTCCTACGAGCAGTACTTC
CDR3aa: CSAREENSYEQYF

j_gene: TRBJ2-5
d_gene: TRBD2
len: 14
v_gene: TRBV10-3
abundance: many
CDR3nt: TGTGCCATCAGGAGCGGGGGAGAGAGAGAGACCCAGTACTTC
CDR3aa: CAIRSGGERETQYF

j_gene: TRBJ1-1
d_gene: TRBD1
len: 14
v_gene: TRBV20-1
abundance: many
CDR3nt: TGCAGTGCTGGGACAGGGGGTGCCGTCAATGGAGCTTTCTTT
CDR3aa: CSAGTGGAVNGAFF

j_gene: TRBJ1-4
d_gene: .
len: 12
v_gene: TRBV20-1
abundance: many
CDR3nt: TGCAGTGCTAGGGACATGGGTGAAAAACTGTTTTTT
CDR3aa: CSARDMGEKLFF

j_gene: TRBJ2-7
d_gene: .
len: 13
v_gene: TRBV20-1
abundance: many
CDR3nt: TGCAGTGCTAGCCGGGACCCTACCTACGAGCAGTACTTC
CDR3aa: CSASRDPTYEQYF

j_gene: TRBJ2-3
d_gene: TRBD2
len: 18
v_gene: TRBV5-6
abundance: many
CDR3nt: TGTGCCAGCAGCTCATTCGCTCGACTAGCGGGGTTCACAGATACGCAGTATTTT
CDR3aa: CASSSFARLAGFTDTQYF

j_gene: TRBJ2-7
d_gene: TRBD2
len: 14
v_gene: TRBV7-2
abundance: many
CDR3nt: TGTGCCAGCAAGCAGATGACTAGCGGGTACGAGCAGTACTTC
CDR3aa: CASKQMTSGYEQYF

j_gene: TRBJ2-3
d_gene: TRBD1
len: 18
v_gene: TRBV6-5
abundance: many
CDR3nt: TGTGCCAGCAGCATATCGCGCCCCGGGACAGGGCAAACAGATACGCAGTATTTT
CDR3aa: CASSISRPGTGQTDTQYF

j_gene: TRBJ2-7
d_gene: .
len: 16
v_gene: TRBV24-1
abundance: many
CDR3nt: TGTGCCACCAGTGATTTGCACGGGACGGACGACTACGAGCAGTACTTC
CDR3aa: CATSDLHGTDDYEQYF

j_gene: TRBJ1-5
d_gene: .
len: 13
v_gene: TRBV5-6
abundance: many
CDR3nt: TGTGCCAGCAGCTTGGAGGGGTTGGAGCCCCAGCATTTT
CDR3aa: CASSLEGLEPQHF

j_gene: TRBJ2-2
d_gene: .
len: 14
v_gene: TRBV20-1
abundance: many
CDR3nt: TGCAGTGCTAGCGATAGCCCCCACACCGGGGAGCTGTTTTTT
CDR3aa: CSASDSPHTGELFF

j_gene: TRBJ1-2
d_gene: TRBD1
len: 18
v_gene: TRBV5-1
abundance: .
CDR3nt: TGCGCCAGCAGAGAACCGGGACAGGGCCCCGGGGATAACTATGGCTACACCTTC
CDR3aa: CASREPGQGPGDNYGYTF

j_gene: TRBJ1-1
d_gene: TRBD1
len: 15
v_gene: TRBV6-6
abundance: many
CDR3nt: TGTGCCAGCAGAGACCGGACAGGGTGGAGAGCTGAAGCTTTCTTT
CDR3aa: CASRDRTGWRAEAFF

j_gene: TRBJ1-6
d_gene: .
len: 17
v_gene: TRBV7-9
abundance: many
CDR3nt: TGTGCCAGCAGACCCAGTGCCGGGTTGCCGCGTAATTCACCCCTCCACTTT
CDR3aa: CASRPSAGLPRNSPLHF

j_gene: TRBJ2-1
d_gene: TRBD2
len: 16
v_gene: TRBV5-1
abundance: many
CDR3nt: TGCGCCAGCAGACGGACTAGCGGGGGCGTTTACAATGAGCAGTTCTTC
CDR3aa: CASRRTSGGVYNEQFF

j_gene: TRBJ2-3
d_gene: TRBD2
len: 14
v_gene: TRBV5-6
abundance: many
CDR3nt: TGTGCCAGCCTAGCGGCGACCCGGTTGGATACGCAGTATTTT
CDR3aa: CASLAATRLDTQYF

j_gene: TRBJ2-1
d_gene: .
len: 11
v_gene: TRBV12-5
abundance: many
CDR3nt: TGTGCTAGTGGTTCAGGGAATGAGCAGTTCTTC
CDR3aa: CASGSGNEQFF

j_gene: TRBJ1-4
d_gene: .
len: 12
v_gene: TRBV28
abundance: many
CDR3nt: TGTGCCACCTGGACCCTTAATGAAAAACTGTTTTTT
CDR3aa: CATWTLNEKLFF

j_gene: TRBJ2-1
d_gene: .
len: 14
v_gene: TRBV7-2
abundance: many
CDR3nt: TGTGCCAGCAGCTTAGAGATTATAGCCCATGAGCAGTTCTTC
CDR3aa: CASSLEIIAHEQFF

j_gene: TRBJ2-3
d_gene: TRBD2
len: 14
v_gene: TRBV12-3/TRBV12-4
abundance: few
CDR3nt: TGTGCCAGCAGTTTGCGGGGGGGTGGGAGTACGCAGTATTTT
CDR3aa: CASSLRGGGSTQYF

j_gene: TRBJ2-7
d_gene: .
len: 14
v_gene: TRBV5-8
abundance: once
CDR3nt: TGTGCCAGCAGCTTAGGCAAGGGGACCTACGAGCTGTACTTC
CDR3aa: CASSLGKGTYELYF

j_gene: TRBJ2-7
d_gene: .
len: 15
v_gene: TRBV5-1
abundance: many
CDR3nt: TGCGCCAGCAGCCCTTCCGGGACTGATACCTACGAGCAGTACTTC
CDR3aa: CASSPSGTDTYEQYF

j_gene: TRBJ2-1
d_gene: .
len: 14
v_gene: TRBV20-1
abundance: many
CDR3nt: TGCAGTGCTAGAGATCTGGCAGCGAACAATGAGCAGTTCTTC
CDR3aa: CSARDLAANNEQFF

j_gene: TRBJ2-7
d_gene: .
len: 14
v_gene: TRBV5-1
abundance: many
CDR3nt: TGCGCCAGCAGCTTGTCGATGTCTTCCTACGAGCAGTACTTC
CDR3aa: CASSLSMSSYEQYF

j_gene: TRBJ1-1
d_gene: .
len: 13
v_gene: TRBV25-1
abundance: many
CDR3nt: TGTGCCAGCAGTGACTGGACGAACACTGAAGCTTTCTTT
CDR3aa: CASSDWTNTEAFF

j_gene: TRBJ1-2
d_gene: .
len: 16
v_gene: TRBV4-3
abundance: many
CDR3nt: TGCGCCAGCAGCGAAGACCCCCCCGGGGGGGACTATGGCTACACCTTC
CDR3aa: CASSEDPPGGDYGYTF

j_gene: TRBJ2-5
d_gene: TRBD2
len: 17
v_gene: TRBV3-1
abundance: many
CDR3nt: TGTGCCAGCAGCCAAGAGGTTAGCGGGGGTTACCAAGAGACCCAGTACTTC
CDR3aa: CASSQEVSGGYQETQYF

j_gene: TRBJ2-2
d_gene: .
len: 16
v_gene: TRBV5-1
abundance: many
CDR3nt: TGCGCCAGCAGCTTGGGGCCCCCGACGAACACCGGGGAGCTGTTTTTT
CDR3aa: CASSLGPPTNTGELFF

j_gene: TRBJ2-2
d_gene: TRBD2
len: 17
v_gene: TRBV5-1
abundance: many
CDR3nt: TGCGCCAGCAGCTTGGACGGGTCAGGGAGGGGCACCGGGGAGCTGTTTTTT
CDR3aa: CASSLDGSGRGTGELFF

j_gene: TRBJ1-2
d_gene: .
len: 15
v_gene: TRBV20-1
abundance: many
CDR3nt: TGCAGTGCTAGAGCTGGGGGGGCCTCTAACTATGGCTACACCTTC
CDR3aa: CSARAGGASNYGYTF

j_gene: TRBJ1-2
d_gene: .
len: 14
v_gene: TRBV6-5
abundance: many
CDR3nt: TGTGCCAGCAGACACGGGACAAACATCTATGGCTACACCTTC
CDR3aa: CASRHGTNIYGYTF

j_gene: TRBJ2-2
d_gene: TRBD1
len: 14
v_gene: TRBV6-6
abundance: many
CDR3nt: TGTGCCAGCAGCTCGCGACAGGGAGCCGGGGAGCTGTTTTTT
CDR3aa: CASSSRQGAGELFF

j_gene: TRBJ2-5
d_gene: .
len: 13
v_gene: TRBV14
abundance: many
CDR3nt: TGTGCCAGCAGCCAAGATCTTGAGGGGACCCAGTACTTC
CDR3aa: CASSQDLEGTQYF

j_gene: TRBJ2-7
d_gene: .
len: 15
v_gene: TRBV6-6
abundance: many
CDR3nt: TGTGCCAGCAGGACCGGACCCGGACACACCTACGAGCAGTACTTC
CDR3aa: CASRTGPGHTYEQYF

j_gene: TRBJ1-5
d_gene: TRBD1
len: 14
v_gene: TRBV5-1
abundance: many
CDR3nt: TGCGCCAGCAGCTTCACAGGGGCCGGGGAGCCCCAGCATTTT
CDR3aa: CASSFTGAGEPQHF

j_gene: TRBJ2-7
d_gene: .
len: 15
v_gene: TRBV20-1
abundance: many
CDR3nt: TGCAGTGCTTCTGCTTTCGCGGGACAGTTAGGCGAGCAGTACTTC
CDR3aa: CSASAFAGQLGEQYF

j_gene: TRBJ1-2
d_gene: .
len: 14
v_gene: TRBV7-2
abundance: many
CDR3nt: TGTGCCAGCAGTCGCCCCGGAGGGAACTATGGCTACACCTTC
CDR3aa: CASSRPGGNYGYTF

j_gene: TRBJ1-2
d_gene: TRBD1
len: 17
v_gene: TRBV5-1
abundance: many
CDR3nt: TGCGCCAGCAGCGAGACCGGGACAGGGATCGGGAACTATGGCTACACCTTC
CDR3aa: CASSETGTGIGNYGYTF

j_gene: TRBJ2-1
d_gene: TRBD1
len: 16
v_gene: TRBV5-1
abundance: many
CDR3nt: TGCGCCAGCAGCTTGGTCGGACAGGGGGCTTATAATGAGCAGTTCTTC
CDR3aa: CASSLVGQGAYNEQFF

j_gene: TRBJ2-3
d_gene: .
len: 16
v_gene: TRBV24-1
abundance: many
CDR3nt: TGTGCCACCAGTGATTTTAGCCTGAGGGGTACGGATACGCAGTATTTT
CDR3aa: CATSDFSLRGTDTQYF

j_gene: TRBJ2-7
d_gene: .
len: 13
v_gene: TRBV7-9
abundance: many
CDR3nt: TGTGCCAGCACGCTTCTACCCTCCTACGAGCAGTACTTC
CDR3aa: CASTLLPSYEQYF

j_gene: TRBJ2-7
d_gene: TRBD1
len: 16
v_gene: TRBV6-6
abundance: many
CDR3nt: TGTGCCAGCAGCTCTCGATTGGGACAGGTCGCCTACGAGCAGTACTTC
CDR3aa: CASSSRLGQVAYEQYF

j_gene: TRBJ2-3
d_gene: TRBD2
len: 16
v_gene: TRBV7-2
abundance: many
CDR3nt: TGTGCCAGCAGCTTAGTCTCTGGCGGGGGGACAGATACGCAGTATTTT
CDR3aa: CASSLVSGGGTDTQYF

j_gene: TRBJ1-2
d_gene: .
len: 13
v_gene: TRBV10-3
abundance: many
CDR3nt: TGTGCCATCAGTGAGAAAGGGTATCATGGCTACACCTTC
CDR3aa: CAISEKGYHGYTF

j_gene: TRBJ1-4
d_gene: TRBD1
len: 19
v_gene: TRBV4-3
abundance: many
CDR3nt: TGCGCCAGCAGCCAAGATCCACCCCGACAGGGAGCGGGGTATGAAAAACTGTTTTTT
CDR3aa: CASSQDPPRQGAGYEKLFF

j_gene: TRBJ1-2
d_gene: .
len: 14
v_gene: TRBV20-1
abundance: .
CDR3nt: TGCAGTGCTAGAGATGGTTTCACTAACGATGGCTACACCTTC
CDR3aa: CSARDGFTNDGYTF

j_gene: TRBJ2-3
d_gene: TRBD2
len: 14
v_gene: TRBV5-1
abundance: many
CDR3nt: TGCGCCAGCAGCTCCAGCGGGGCAACAGATACGCAGTATTTT
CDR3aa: CASSSSGATDTQYF

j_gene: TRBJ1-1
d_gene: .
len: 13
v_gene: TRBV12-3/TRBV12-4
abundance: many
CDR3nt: TGTGCCAGCAGTTTTGATGGGGTTGGTGAAGCTTTCTTT
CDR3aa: CASSFDGVGEAFF

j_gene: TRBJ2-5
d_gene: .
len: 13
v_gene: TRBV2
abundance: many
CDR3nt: TGTGCCAGCAGTGAGTCAGAGGAAGAGACCCAGTACTTC
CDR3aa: CASSESEEETQYF

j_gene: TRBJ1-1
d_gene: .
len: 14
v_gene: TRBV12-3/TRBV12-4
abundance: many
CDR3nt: TGTGCCAGCACTAATTTAAACGGAGGTCCTGAAGCTTTCTTT
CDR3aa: CASTNLNGGPEAFF

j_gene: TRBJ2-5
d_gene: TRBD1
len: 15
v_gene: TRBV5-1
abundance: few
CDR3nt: TGCGCCAGCAGCTCTTCGGGACAGGGGTTTGAGACCCAGTACTTC
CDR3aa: CASSSSGQGFETQYF